Each of the 8 T cell receptor beta chains below was sequenced from the same sample in a study of T-cell memory formation after mild COVID-19. TCRdb ran MiXCR on the 5' RACE reads and lists one entry per CDR3 protein. The profile shows fewer than 400,000 distinct CDR3 sequences, 10% to 15% of them singletons. The sequenced sample was PBMCs or a T cell subset sorted from them (not recorded which). These receptors were taken from a man younger than 35 who had mild COVID-19 (a few samples of this study predate the infection). Cell type and time point are not known.

The chain employs TRBV15 and TRBJ2-1, with 7 positions matching TRBD2. The trim removed 5 bases at V and 3 bases at J, leaving 7 bases unmatched. CDR3 size: 15 residues. Germline CDR1 LNHNV, CDR2 YYDKDF (reference sequence). The CDR3 reads CATSPYRGDYNEQFF. The CDR3 DNA reads as TGTGCCACCAGCCCATACCGGGGGGACTACAATGAGCAGTTCTTC.

V and J are TRBV12-3 or TRBV12-4 and TRBJ1-6, with 10 positions matching TRBD1. The CDR3 is made up of 15 amino acids. Trimming removed 6 bases from V and 7 bases from J; junction bases left unmatched: 6. The CDR3 coding sequence is TGTGCCAGCAGGGGGGGGACAGGGGCAAATTCACCCCTCCACTTT. Translating it yields CASRGGTGANSPLHF.

A few counts support this clonotype. The genes are TRBV29-1 and TRBJ2-1, with D perhaps matching TRBD2 (6 bases). CDR3 length: 13 residues. Germline CDR1 is SQVTM and CDR2 is ANQGSEA. The V gene lost 4 bases and the J gene lost 6 bases, with 13 bases spanning the gap. The chain's CDR3 is CSVVGGTLNEQFF. The CDR3 coding sequence is TGCAGCGTTGTTGGGGGGACCCTCAATGAGCAGTTCTTC.

For the CDR3, the DNA is TGTGCCACCAGCAGGGTGGACAGGGGTCGTCCTGAAGCTTTCTTT. It yields the protein CATSRVDRGRPEAFF. The rearrangement links TRBV15 to TRBJ1-1, with 9 bases that match TRBD1. The CDR3 is made up of 15 amino acids. CDR1 and CDR2 (germline): LNHNV, YYDKDF (reference sequence). Trimming cost V 3 bases and J 6 bases; bases outside gene matches: 8.

The V call is TRBV11-3, the J call TRBJ2-1; 9 bases match TRBD1. CDR3 length: 15 residues. J lost 3 bases, V lost 4 bases, and 4 bases had no gene match. CDR1 is SGHNT, CDR2 YENEEA, per germline. For the CDR3, the DNA is TGTGCCAGCAGCTCGCGGACAGGGGACTACAATGAGCAGTTCTTC. Amino acids: CASSSRTGDYNEQFF.

This clonotype was counted ten times or more. CDR3 loop: CASSLGDRAEHEQYF. The CDR3 nucleotides are TGCGCCAGCAGCTTGGGGGACAGGGCTGAACACGAGCAGTACTTC. The genes are TRBV5-1 and TRBJ2-7; 9 nucleotides agree with TRBD1. Germline V lookup: CDR1 SGHRS, CDR2 YFSETQ. The CDR3 is 15 amino acids. The V and J ends lost 0 bases and 5 bases, in that order; junction bases with no gene match: 6.

The chain uses TRBV27 and TRBJ2-5; possible D gene TRBD2, 7 bases. V was pared by 6 bases and J by 3 bases, with 14 bases between. The CDR3 has 14 residues. The germline V gene encodes CDR1 MNHEY and CDR2 SMNVEV (reference sequence). The CDR3 nucleotides are TGTGCCAGCAGCAGGGGCGGGGGAGAAGAGACCCAGTACTTC. It yields the protein CASSRGGGEETQYF.

Ten or more counts support this clonotype. V is TRBV7-2 and J is TRBJ2-3; D is undetermined. CDR1 SGHTA and CDR2 FQGNSA come from the germline V gene. The CDR3 contains 13 residues. Trimming shortened V by 0 bases and J by 8 bases, and 9 bases separated the two germline ends. The CDR3 DNA follows: TGTGCCAGCAGCTTAGCTTCCCTGGGTACGCAGTATTTT. It is translated as CASSLASLGTQYF.